Below, one T cell receptor beta chain is given with its context. No antigen is known for it. With 0 bases removed from V and 7 bases from J, the gap between germline ends came to 14 bases. The CDR3 runs 15 residues. In germline, CDR1 is SGHRS, CDR2 YFSETQ. These data are taken from a study of EBV T-cell therapy then PD-1 blockade in nasopharyngeal carcinoma. Measured with immunoSEQ multiplex PCR; TCRdb has only the in-frame clones, and not every one. The data contain around 23,000 clones, 84% of them singletons. Treatment of the sample: AdE1-LMPpoly-expanded autologous EBV-specific T-cell therapy followed by anti-PD-1 nivolumab.

The clonotype originates from a middle-aged man with nasopharyngeal carcinoma. The chain uses TRBV5-1 and TRBJ2-1, with D possibly called TRBD1 or TRBD2 (5 bases each). The material sequenced was CD8+ T cells from blood, taken around day 65 from a patient whose treatment included autologous EBV-specific T cells and nivolumab. CDR3 nucleotides: TGCGCCAGCAGCTTGGTCGGGGACCCCCAGAATGAGCAGTTCTTC. Its translation is CASSLVGDPQNEQFF.